A selection of T cell receptor beta chains follows, all from one sample in a study of control samples from healthy donors and cancer patients. Using immunoSEQ multiplex PCR, the repertoire was profiled, and TCRdb retains in-frame clones only, with some absent. The table lists more than 20,000 clones, more than 75% of them singletons. Source material: PBMCs. The source is a man aged 50 or older with lung cancer. Both conserved end residues are part of each CDR3. The D gene is left open where the match is weak. A clone size is listed for some rows: how often the clone was seen (once, few, many), or a class if it is expanded.

D gene	V gene	J gene	clone size	CDR3 protein	CDR3 DNA
TRBD1	TRBV6-6	TRBJ1-5	.	CASSRGGYYQPQHF	TGTGCCAGCAGTCGAGGGGGCTATTATCAGCCCCAGCATTTT
.	TRBV6-2/TRBV6-3	TRBJ2-1	.	CASSKLPPENNEQFF	TGTGCCAGCAGTAAACTTCCTCCGGAAAACAATGAGCAGTTCTTC
.	TRBV30	TRBJ1-6	.	CAWRRGAPSSYNSPLHF	TGTGCCTGGAGGCGGGGGGCCCCTAGCTCCTATAATTCACCCCTCCACTTT
.	TRBV5-1	TRBJ2-6	once	CASSLVSGGPISGANVLTF	TGCGCCAGCAGCTTGGTGTCAGGGGGGCCGATCTCTGGGGCCAACGTCCTGACTTTC
.	TRBV19	TRBJ2-7	.	CASSIRGLSSYEQYF	TGTGCCAGTAGTATAAGGGGACTGAGTTCCTACGAGCAGTACTTC
.	TRBV7-9	TRBJ2-5	.	CASSSPPGGETQYF	TGTGCCAGCAGCTCCCCCCCCGGAGGGGAGACCCAGTACTTC
.	TRBV10-2	TRBJ1-4	.	CASSGATGSPNEKLFF	TGCGCCAGCAGTGGCGCCACAGGTAGTCCTAATGAAAAACTGTTTTTT
.	TRBV18	TRBJ2-2	.	CASSPSMAGELFF	TGTGCCAGCTCACCAAGTATGGCGGGGGAGCTGTTTTTT
.	TRBV7-3	TRBJ2-7	.	CASSLEAGGSYEQYF	TGTGCCAGCAGCCTCGAGGCTGGGGGCTCCTACGAGCAGTACTTC
TRBD2	TRBV7-8	TRBJ2-7	.	CASSLTSGGTFSYEQYF	TGTGCCAGCAGCTTAACTAGCGGGGGGACTTTCTCCTACGAGCAGTACTTC
.	TRBV5-1	TRBJ1-4	.	CASSRRELIRLNEKLFF	TGCGCCAGCAGCCGCAGGGAACTCATCCGCCTTAATGAAAAACTGTTTTTT
.	TRBV6-2/TRBV6-3	TRBJ2-7	.	CASSTAGGAGEQYF	TGTGCCAGCAGTACCGCAGGGGGGGCAGGCGAGCAGTACTTC
.	TRBV5-5	TRBJ2-1	few	CASSFLLDEQFF	TGTGCCAGCAGCTTTTTGCTGGATGAGCAGTTCTTC
.	TRBV6-5	TRBJ1-1	.	CASTPFTANGAAFF	TGTGCCAGCACCCCTTTTACCGCCAACGGGGCAGCTTTCTTT
TRBD2	TRBV11-1	TRBJ2-1	.	CASSSLAGEWNEQFF	TGTGCCAGCAGCTCGCTAGCGGGGGAGTGGAATGAGCAGTTCTTC
TRBD1	TRBV4-1	TRBJ2-5	.	CASSPEGGGSEETQYF	TGCGCCAGCAGCCCTGAAGGGGGCGGCTCGGAGGAGACCCAGTACTTC
.	TRBV30	TRBJ1-6	.	CAWRGQASSYNSPLHF	TGTGCCTGGAGAGGCCAGGCGAGCTCCTATAATTCACCCCTCCACTTT
.	TRBV15	TRBJ2-6	once	CATSRGGPGANVLTF	TGTGCCACCAGCAGAGGGGGACCTGGGGCCAACGTCCTGACTTTC
.	TRBV2	TRBJ2-2	.	CASSEASRELFF	TGTGCCAGCAGTGAGGCCTCACGGGAGCTGTTTTTT
TRBD2	TRBV5-1	TRBJ2-5	.	CASSLGGTSGTRQETQYF	TGCGCCAGCAGCTTGGGGGGGACTAGCGGGACCCGCCAAGAGACCCAGTACTTC
.	TRBV24-1	TRBJ2-6	.	CATSDNSGANVLTF	TGTGCCACCAGTGATAACTCTGGGGCCAACGTCCTGACTTTC
.	TRBV11-2	TRBJ2-5	.	CASSFTRTGQETQYF	TGTGCCAGCAGCTTCACTCGGACGGGCCAAGAGACCCAGTACTTC
.	TRBV6-2/TRBV6-3	TRBJ2-2	.	CASSYSTGGLRSTGELFF	TGTGCCAGCAGTTACTCTACCGGGGGCCTTCGAAGCACCGGGGAGCTGTTTTTT
.	TRBV5-5	TRBJ1-6	.	CASSLSPQGRNSPLHF	TGTGCCAGCAGCTTATCGCCTCAGGGTCGTAATTCACCCCTCCACTTT
.	TRBV7-6	TRBJ2-1	.	CASSLMAGALYNEQFF	TGTGCCAGCAGCTTAATGGCAGGGGCCCTCTACAATGAGCAGTTCTTC
.	TRBV5-6	TRBJ1-2	.	CASSFGQYGYTF	TGTGCCAGCAGCTTCGGCCAATATGGCTACACCTTC
.	TRBV19	TRBJ2-2	once	CASSIGFRDYTGELFF	TGTGCCAGTAGTATAGGTTTCAGGGACTACACCGGGGAGCTGTTTTTT
TRBD2	TRBV4-3	TRBJ2-1	.	CASSQGDWGGEQFF	TGCGCCAGCAGCCAAGGGGATTGGGGGGGTGAGCAGTTCTTC
.	TRBV6-4	TRBJ2-3	.	CASSRQGGRTDTQYF	TGTGCCAGCAGCCGGCAGGGGGGCCGCACAGATACGCAGTATTTT
TRBD1	TRBV19	TRBJ2-6	once	CASFDRAGANVLTF	TGTGCCAGTTTTGACAGGGCCGGGGCCAACGTCCTGACTTTC
.	TRBV18	TRBJ1-2	.	CASSSMDRGANYGYTF	TGTGCCAGCTCATCTATGGACAGAGGAGCTAACTATGGCTACACCTTC
.	TRBV18	TRBJ1-2	.	CASSPSSQDGYTF	TGTGCCAGCTCACCTTCATCCCAGGATGGCTACACCTTC
TRBD1	TRBV6-1	TRBJ2-7	.	CASSEPGQGAAEQYF	TGTGCCAGCAGTGAGCCGGGACAGGGGGCTGCCGAGCAGTACTTC
TRBD1	TRBV4-3	TRBJ1-2	.	CASSQDGDRLQGYTF	TGCGCCAGCAGCCAAGACGGGGACAGGTTACAGGGCTACACCTTC
.	TRBV19	TRBJ2-1	.	CASSIVGRNNEQFF	TGTGCCAGTAGTATAGTGGGCAGAAACAATGAGCAGTTCTTC
TRBD1	TRBV7-9	TRBJ2-5	.	CASSLAGTGEETQYF	TGTGCCAGCAGCCTCGCCGGGACAGGGGAAGAGACCCAGTACTTC
.	TRBV7-9	TRBJ1-2	.	CASSLEALANYGYTF	TGTGCCAGCAGCTTAGAAGCGTTGGCGAACTATGGCTACACCTTC
TRBD1	TRBV5-1	TRBJ2-1	once	CASSGWTGGDEQFF	TGCGCCAGCAGCGGATGGACAGGGGGCGATGAGCAGTTCTTC
TRBD1	TRBV19	TRBJ1-5	.	CASSIRSTGVRQPQHF	TGTGCCAGTAGTATAAGATCGACAGGGGTGCGTCAGCCCCAGCATTTT
.	TRBV29-1	TRBJ2-2	.	CSVVVTGELFF	TGCAGCGTTGTGGTGACCGGGGAGCTGTTTTTT
.	TRBV9	TRBJ2-7	.	CASSVGRSTYEQYF	TGTGCCAGCAGCGTGGGTAGATCTACCTACGAGCAGTACTTC
TRBD1	TRBV19	TRBJ2-1	.	CASSIMVGGSNEQFF	TGTGCCAGTAGTATAATGGTAGGGGGCTCAAATGAGCAGTTCTTC
.	TRBV7-9	TRBJ2-2	.	CASSFRTENTGELFF	TGTGCCAGCAGCTTTAGGACGGAAAACACCGGGGAGCTGTTTTTT